This TCR beta chain was found in a study of vaccination and CD4 T cells after COVID-19 (dated by TCRdb to between 2021 and 2024). Regarding the research as a whole: Every convalescent patient had a positive nasal swab PCR test for SARS-CoV-2, with mild disease in 8 to 10 patients and severe disease in one. Overlapping spike peptide pools from SARS-CoV-2 and from the common cold coronaviruses HCoV-NL63, HCoV-OC43 and HCoV-229E were used as culture stimuli. The spike-specific CD4+ TCR repertoire was compared before and after mRNA vaccination in approximately 9 COVID-19 convalescent patients and several infection-naive healthy vaccine recipients. In control cultures, a CEFX viral epitope pool was used as positive control, an HIV-1 Nef peptide pool was used as negative control, or no peptide was added. Post-COVID blood samples were collected from convalescent patients a median of around 96 days after diagnosis, with a range of about 35 to 170 days. The convalescent cohort included six males and four females, with two Hispanic individuals, seven Caucasians, two Asians and one multiracial person. Participants received two doses of either the Pfizer-BioNTech BNT162b2 vaccine (n=8) or the Moderna mRNA-1273 vaccine (n=2). The time from the second vaccine dose to post-vaccine blood sampling had a median of roughly 79 days and ranged from about 12 to 241 days. Broad study findings and their caveats: Nearly all vaccine-specific clones in convalescent patients (304 of 307) were mono-reactive for SARS-CoV-2 spike rather than cross-reactive with common cold coronaviruses. The number of convalescent patients in the study was relatively small, and the study did not examine early timepoints following natural infection. Among the post-vaccine SARS-CoV-2-reactive clones in convalescent patients, a median 86.3% showed up only after vaccination, which suggests vaccine-specific priming. Although the median number of SARS-CoV-2-reactive clonotypes went up from around 19 after infection to 38 after vaccination, the increase was not significant.

A note on this clonotype: Its antigen has not been determined. At one end the junction does not follow the germline gene, possibly because of a read error.

The treatment or condition tag for this specimen amounts to: roughly 11-day PBMC culture with coronavirus spike peptide pools or control peptides (ViraFEST assay). The study used the ViraFEST assay, which expanded antigen-specific T cells with peptide pools and then identified expanded clonotypes by TCR sequencing. Positive SARS-CoV-2 PCR tests in the convalescent patients dated from March to December 2020, before Alpha, Beta and Delta variants emerged in the United States. Some 2 million PBMCs per well were cultured in IMDM with roughly 5% human AB serum and around 10 IU/ml IL-2, plus 10 ug/ml peptide pools. Half of the culture medium was replaced with fresh IL-2-containing medium on days 3 and 7. After roughly 9 days of culture, CD4+ T cells were isolated by negative selection with the EasySep CD4+ T cell isolation kit. Ficoll-Paque Plus gradient centrifugation was used to isolate PBMCs from whole blood, and the isolated PBMCs were then either used fresh or cryopreserved at -140C. Each culture condition was generally run in triplicate wells.

The library came from PCR. At the Johns Hopkins FTIC core, DNA from the cultured CD4+ T cells underwent TCR sequencing with the Oncomine TCR Beta short-read assay. Genomic DNA was extracted from the cultured CD4+ T cells with the QIAamp micro DNA kit. The Oncomine TCR Beta libraries from cultured CD4+ T cells were pooled using unique dual indexes and then sequenced on an Illumina iSeq 100. The authors processed their data as follows. Non-productive sequences were removed, and CDR3s that did not start with C, did not end with F or W, or were shorter than 7 amino acids were discarded. Antigen-specific clonotypes were identified using the MANAFEST web application through comparison of peptide-stimulated wells with reference and other culture wells. Positive clones required FDR below 0.05, an odds ratio above 5, and productive frequency above 0.1% in at least two of three replicate wells. Clonotypes that were significantly expanded in both SARS-CoV-2 spike wells and at least one common cold coronavirus spike condition were defined as cross-reactive. Using R version 3.6.1, CDR3 homology was evaluated through Levenshtein distances (stringdist) along with unrooted phylogenetic trees (ape). In-frame beta chains were kept once TCRdb had trimmed the public reads at Q25 with fastp and called clones with MiXCR. A single entry per CDR3 protein holds the most common genes and DNA from its merged rows. These V and J calls derive from TCRdb rather than the authors' analysis. The table for this sample lists some 20,000 distinct CDR3 sequences; over 40% of them were counted only once. The ten largest clones take up 2.5% of the sample.

CDR3 length: 15 amino acids, cysteine to phenylalanine. Only CDR3 DNA remains: 45 bases, in frame from the first base. Taken from the germline V gene (reference sequence), the CDR1 and CDR2 loops are LNHDA and SQIVND. The sequence links TRBV19 to TRBJ2-1; the D gene cannot be named for sure. The sequence came from a human donor who had recovered from COVID-19. The source material was CD4+ T cells from blood, cultured in vitro, sampled after SARS-CoV-2 vaccination. The CDR3 region has the sequence CASSIAGVGGIRPIF. The DNA sequence is as follows: TGTGCCAGTAGTATAGCTGGCGTCGGTGGAATTCGGCCGATCTTC.